This T cell receptor beta chain was obtained from a study of blood T cell repertoires in COVID-19. For the study at large: Samples taken during acute and convalescent COVID-19 were collected in the United States, Italy and Spain. Nucleic acid was either cDNA or gDNA, and it came from T cells, B-cell-depleted T cells, or PBMCs.

As originally analysed: Amplification of reference gene primers provided the estimated nucleated cell counts. Profiling relied on immunoSEQ multiplex PCR, and the TCRdb table lists in-frame clones only, not all of them. V, J and clone size were drawn from that table, and D and trimming were deduced from the DNA. This table holds some 250,000 clones, around 81% found once. The CDR3 spans 18 residues. The germline V gene encodes CDR1 LGHNA and CDR2 YNFKEQ. The trim removed 3 bases at V and 2 bases at J, leaving 9 bases unmatched. This chain links TRBV4-2 with TRBJ2-3; 12 positions match TRBD2. This TCR was recovered from a man aged 45-65 years with active or convalescent COVID-19. The specimen sequenced was peripheral blood. Here the CDR3 reads CASSQTSGGGVVTDTQYF. In DNA, the CDR3 is TGTGCCAGCAGCCAGACTAGCGGGGGCGGTGTTGTCACAGATACGCAGTATTTT.